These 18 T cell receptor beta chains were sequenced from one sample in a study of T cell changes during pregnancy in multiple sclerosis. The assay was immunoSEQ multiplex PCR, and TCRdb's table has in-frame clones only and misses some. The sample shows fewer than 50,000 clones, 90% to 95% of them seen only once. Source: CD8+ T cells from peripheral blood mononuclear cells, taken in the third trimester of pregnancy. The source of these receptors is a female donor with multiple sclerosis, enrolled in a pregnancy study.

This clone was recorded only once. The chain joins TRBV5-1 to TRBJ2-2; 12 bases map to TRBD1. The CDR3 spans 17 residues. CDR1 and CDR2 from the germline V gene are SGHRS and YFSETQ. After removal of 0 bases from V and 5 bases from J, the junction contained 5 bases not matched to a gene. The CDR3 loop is CASSLAGTGGRTGELFF. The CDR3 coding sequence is TGCGCCAGCAGCTTGGCCGGGACAGGGGGCAGGACCGGGGAGCTGTTTTTT.

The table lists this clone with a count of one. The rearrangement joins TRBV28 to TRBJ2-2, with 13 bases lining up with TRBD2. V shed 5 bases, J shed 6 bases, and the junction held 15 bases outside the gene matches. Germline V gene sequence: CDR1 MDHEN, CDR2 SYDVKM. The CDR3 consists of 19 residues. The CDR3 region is CASSPKRGLAGRISGELFF. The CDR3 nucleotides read TGTGCCAGCAGTCCAAAGCGGGGACTAGCGGGACGGATTTCCGGGGAGCTGTTTTTT.

The CDR3 coding sequence is TGTGCCAGCAGCTCGGACAGAGACGAGCAGTACTTC. Amino acids: CASSSDRDEQYF. The J gene is TRBJ2-7, the V gene TRBV5-4; weak D call: TRBD1 (6 bases). Germline V gene lookup returns CDR1 SGHNT and CDR2 YYREEE (reference sequence). V lost 3 bases, J lost 5 bases, and 9 bases lay in between. This CDR3 region has 12 residues.

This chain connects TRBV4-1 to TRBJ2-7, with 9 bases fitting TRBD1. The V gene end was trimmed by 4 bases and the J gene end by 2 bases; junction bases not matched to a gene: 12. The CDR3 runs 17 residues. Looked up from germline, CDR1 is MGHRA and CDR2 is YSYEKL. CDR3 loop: CASSPVTTGGRAYEQYF. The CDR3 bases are TGCGCCAGCAGCCCGGTAACTACAGGGGGCAGGGCCTACGAGCAGTACTTC.

CDR3: CAWKNPGTPYNEQFF. The CDR3 region has the DNA TGTGCCTGGAAAAACCCAGGAACCCCCTACAATGAGCAGTTCTTC. The chain joins TRBV30 to TRBJ2-1, with D unresolved. Trimming removed 4 bases from V and 2 bases from J, with 15 bases in between. CDR1 and CDR2 (germline): GTSNPN, SVGIG (reference sequence). This CDR3 spans 15 amino acids.

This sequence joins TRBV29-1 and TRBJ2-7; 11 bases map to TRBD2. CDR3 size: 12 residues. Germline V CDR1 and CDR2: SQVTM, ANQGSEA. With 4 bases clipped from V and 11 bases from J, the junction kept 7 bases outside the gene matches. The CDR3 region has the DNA TGCAGCGTTGTGGTACTAGCGGGAGATGAGTACTTC. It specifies CSVVVLAGDEYF.

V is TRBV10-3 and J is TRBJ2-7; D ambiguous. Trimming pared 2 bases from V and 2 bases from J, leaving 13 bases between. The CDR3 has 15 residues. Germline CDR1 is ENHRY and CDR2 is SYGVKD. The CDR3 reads CAISEDLVLTYEQYF. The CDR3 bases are TGTGCCATCAGTGAGGATCTAGTCCTAACCTACGAGCAGTACTTC.

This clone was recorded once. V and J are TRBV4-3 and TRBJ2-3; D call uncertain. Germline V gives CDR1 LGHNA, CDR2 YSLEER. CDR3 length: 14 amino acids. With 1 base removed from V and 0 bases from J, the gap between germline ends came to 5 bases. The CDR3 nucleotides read TGCGCCAGCAGCCAAGCTGGCAGCACAGATACGCAGTATTTT. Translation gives CASSQAGSTDTQYF.

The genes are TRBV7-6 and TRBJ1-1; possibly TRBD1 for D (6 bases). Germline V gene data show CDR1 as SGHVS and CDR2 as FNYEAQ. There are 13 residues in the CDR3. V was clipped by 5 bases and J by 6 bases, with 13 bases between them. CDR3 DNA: TGTGCCAGCAGCGCCGGTGGGGGCGCTGAAGCTTTCTTT. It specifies CASSAGGGAEAFF.

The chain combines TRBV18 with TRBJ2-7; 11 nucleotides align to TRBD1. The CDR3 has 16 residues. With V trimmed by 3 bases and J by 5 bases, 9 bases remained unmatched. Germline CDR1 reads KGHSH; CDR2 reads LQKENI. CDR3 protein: CASSPEFGTGGHEQYF. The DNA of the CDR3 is TGTGCCAGCTCACCGGAGTTCGGGACAGGGGGACACGAGCAGTACTTC. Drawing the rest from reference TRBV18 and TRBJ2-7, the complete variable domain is NAGVMQNPRHLVRRRGQEARLRCSPMKGHSHVYWYRQLPEEGLKFMVYLQKENIIDESGMPKERFSAEFPKEGPSILRIQQVVRGDSAAYFCASSPEFGTGGHEQYFGPGTRLTVT.

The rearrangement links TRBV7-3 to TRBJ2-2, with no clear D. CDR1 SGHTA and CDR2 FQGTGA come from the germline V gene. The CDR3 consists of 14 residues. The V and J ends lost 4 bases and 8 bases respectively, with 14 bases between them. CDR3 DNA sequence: TGTGCCAGCAGCTCCCCCGAGAACGGGGGGGAGCTGTTTTTT. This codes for CASSSPENGGELFF.

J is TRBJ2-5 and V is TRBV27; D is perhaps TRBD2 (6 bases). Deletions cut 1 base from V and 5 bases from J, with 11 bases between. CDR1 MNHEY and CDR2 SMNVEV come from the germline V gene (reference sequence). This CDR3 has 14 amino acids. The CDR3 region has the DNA TGTGCCAGCAGTTTATACGGGACTTTGGAGACCCAGTACTTC. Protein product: CASSLYGTLETQYF.

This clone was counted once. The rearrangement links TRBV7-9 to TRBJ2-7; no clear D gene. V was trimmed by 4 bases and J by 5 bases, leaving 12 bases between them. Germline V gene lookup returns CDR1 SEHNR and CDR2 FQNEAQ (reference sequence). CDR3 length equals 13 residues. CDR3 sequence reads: CASSSLVGHEQYF. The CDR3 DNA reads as TGTGCCAGCAGCTCCCTCGTGGGCCACGAGCAGTACTTC.

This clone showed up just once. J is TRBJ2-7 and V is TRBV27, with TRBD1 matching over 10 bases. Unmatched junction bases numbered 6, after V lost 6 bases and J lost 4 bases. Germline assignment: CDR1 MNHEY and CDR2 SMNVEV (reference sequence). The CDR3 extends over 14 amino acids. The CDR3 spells CASRPGTGVYEQYF. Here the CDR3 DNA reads TGTGCCAGCAGGCCGGGGACAGGGGTGTACGAGCAGTACTTC.

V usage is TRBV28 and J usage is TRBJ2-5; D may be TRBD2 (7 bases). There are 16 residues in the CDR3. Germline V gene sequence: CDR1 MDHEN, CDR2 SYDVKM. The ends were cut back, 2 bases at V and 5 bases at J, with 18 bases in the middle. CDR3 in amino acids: CASSLGGGSLRETQYF. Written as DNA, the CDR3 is TGTGCCAGCAGTTTAGGGGGCGGGAGCCTGCGGGAGACCCAGTACTTC. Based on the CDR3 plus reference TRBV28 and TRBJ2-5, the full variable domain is DVKVTQSSRYLVKRTGEKVFLECVQDMDHENMFWYRQDPGLGLRLIYFSYDVKMKEKGDIPEGYSVSREKKERFSLILESASTNQTSMYLCASSLGGGSLRETQYFGPGTRLLVL.

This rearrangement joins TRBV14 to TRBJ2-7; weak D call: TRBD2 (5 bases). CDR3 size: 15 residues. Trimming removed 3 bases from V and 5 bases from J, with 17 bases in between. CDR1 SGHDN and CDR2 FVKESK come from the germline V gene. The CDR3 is CASSHELVPHHEQYF. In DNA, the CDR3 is TGTGCCAGCAGCCACGAACTAGTCCCCCATCACGAGCAGTACTTC. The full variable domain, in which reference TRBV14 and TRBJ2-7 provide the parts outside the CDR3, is EAGVTQFPSHSVIEKGQTVTLRCDPISGHDNLYWYRRVMGKEIKFLLHFVKESKQDESGMPNNRFLAERTGGTYSTLKVQPAELEDSGVYFCASSHELVPHHEQYFGPGTRLTVT.

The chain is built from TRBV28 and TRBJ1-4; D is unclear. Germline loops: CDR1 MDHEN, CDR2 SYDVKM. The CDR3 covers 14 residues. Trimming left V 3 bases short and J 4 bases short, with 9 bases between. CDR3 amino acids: CASSLAGDNEKLFF. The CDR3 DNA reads TGTGCCAGCAGTTTGGCAGGTGATAATGAAAAACTGTTTTTT. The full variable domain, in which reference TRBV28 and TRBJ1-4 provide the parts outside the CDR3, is DVKVTQSSRYLVKRTGEKVFLECVQDMDHENMFWYRQDPGLGLRLIYFSYDVKMKEKGDIPEGYSVSREKKERFSLILESASTNQTSMYLCASSLAGDNEKLFFGSGTQLSVL.

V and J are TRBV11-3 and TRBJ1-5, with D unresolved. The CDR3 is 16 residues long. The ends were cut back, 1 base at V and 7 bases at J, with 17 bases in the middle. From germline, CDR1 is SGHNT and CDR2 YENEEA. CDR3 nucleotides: TGTGCCAGCAGCTTAGCGGGGAGGTCTGTGAGGCAGCCCCAGCATTTT. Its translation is CASSLAGRSVRQPQHF.